Each of the 2 T cell receptor beta chains below was sequenced from the same sample in a study of cytomegalovirus exposure and HLA in healthy donors listed by TCRdb under 2017. The library was generated by the immunoSEQ multiplex PCR assay. For the multiplex PCR, a mixture combining 60 forward primers for TCR Vbeta segments and 13 reverse primers for TCR Jbeta segments was used. TCRdb carries this immuneACCESS record with in-frame sequences only. Its versions omit some clonotypes, under half of them owing to an unresolved V gene in the studies checked, with the rest unexplained. Present in this sample are about 130,000 clones, approximately 80% of which were seen just once. The ten most abundant clones make up approximately 3.8% of the sample. Sequenced material: PBMCs. These receptors were obtained from a man aged 35-49 years in good health and CMV-seronegative.

V gene TRBV18 combines with J gene TRBJ1-6; 10 positions match TRBD1. The CDR3 contains 16 residues. V trimming: 0 bases; J trimming: 9 bases; junction bases outside the gene matches: 5. The germline V gene encodes CDR1 KGHSH and CDR2 LQKENI. DNA of the CDR3: TGTGCCAGCTCACCACCCGGGACAGGGGATGCTTCACCCCTCCACTTT. Amino acid sequence: CASSPPGTGDASPLHF.

Written as DNA, the CDR3 is TGTGCCAGCAGCTGGGGGACATCAGGAAACACCATATATTTT. Its translation is CASSWGTSGNTIYF. This chain joins TRBV11-2 and TRBJ1-3; D is perhaps TRBD1 (6 bases). The CDR3 length is 14 residues. Germline V gives CDR1 SGHAT, CDR2 FQNNGV. Trimming removed 4 bases from V and 4 bases from J, with 11 bases in between.